This is a list of T cell receptor beta chains from one sample in a study of control samples from healthy donors and cancer patients. Sequencing used immunoSEQ multiplex PCR; TCRdb keeps in-frame clones, though not all of them. Here the sample spans 95,000 to 150,000 clones, more than 70% being singletons. The sample was blood. Every receptor here comes from a man between 60 and 75 years old in good health. CDR3s include the opening cysteine and the closing phenylalanine or tryptophan. Each record gives: V gene, J gene, CDR3 protein.

>TRBV29-1|TRBJ2-5
CSVEPLLLVSGGTQYF
>TRBV4-3|TRBJ2-2
CASSQTLAGGPTGELFF
>TRBV15|TRBJ1-6
CATSRDGQSSPLHF
>TRBV7-9|TRBJ1-6
CASSLNSPLAPLHF
>TRBV7-9|TRBJ1-2
CASSLVSGTGGSYGYTF
>TRBV7-6|TRBJ2-6
CASSPKGAVQNSGANVLTF
>TRBV5-6|TRBJ1-2
CASSLFGGARANYGYTF
>TRBV7-6|TRBJ1-1
CASSPRTGNGTEAFF
>TRBV19|TRBJ2-5
CASSMSGRIETQYF
>TRBV28|TRBJ2-7
CASSLMYEQYF
>TRBV7-6|TRBJ1-1
CASSTGTGIGNTEAFF
>TRBV30|TRBJ1-2
CAMPPPPGYGYTF
>TRBV7-9|TRBJ1-3
CASSSRDPGNTIYF
>TRBV7-9|TRBJ2-3
CASSQTGDRVTQYF
>TRBV27|TRBJ1-1
CASSLRTGGSEAFF
>TRBV19|TRBJ2-7
CASSAGGLPYEQYF
>TRBV6-2/TRBV6-3|TRBJ1-6
CASSYSSGQVRICNSPLHF
>TRBV18|TRBJ1-1
CASSLTDRGTEAFF
>TRBV11-1|TRBJ1-1
CASSAGQAVTEAFF
>TRBV19|TRBJ1-2
CASSWDRPYGYTF
>TRBV3-1/TRBV3-2|TRBJ2-7
CASSCTGLPSYEQYF
>TRBV6-6|TRBJ2-7
CASSGGGSYEQYF
>TRBV28|TRBJ1-5
CASRFDSRGRSYSNQPQHF
>TRBV3-1/TRBV3-2|TRBJ2-5
CASSQDSLAAETQYF
>TRBV18|TRBJ1-1
CASSPLRAGEAFF
>TRBV7-8|TRBJ2-2
CASSHLKASGTTGELFF
>TRBV19|TRBJ1-6
CASTPGGYNSPLHF
>TRBV4-3|TRBJ2-3
CASSQESHDSTDTQYF
>TRBV27|TRBJ1-1
CASSFDQDDEAFF
>TRBV20-1|TRBJ2-2
CSASTGQYLTGELFF
>TRBV7-3|TRBJ2-3
CASSSLPGGTGGITDTQYF
>TRBV6-2/TRBV6-3|TRBJ2-3
CASSYSGLDTQYF
>TRBV4-2|TRBJ2-7
CASSQELNRGLKIYEQYF
>TRBV2|TRBJ1-2
CASSEAGGRGDYGYTF
>TRBV5-1|TRBJ2-7
CASSPQTGQAYEQYF
>TRBV18|TRBJ2-7
CASSPRMQAYEQYF
>TRBV6-6|TRBJ1-1
CASRPFTGDTEAFF
>TRBV11-2|TRBJ2-7
CASSVGTGWKDEQYF
>TRBV7-9|TRBJ2-2
CASSHGLAGGLGGELFF
>TRBV7-3|TRBJ2-1
CASSSGTSNYNEQFF
>TRBV5-4|TRBJ2-3
CASSATLGTSGGAGVDTQYF
>TRBV18|TRBJ2-7
CASSTGTESIKQYF
>TRBV7-2|TRBJ1-1
CASSLGTGTEAFF
>TRBV5-8|TRBJ2-7
CASSLVSGPYEQYF
>TRBV7-2|TRBJ2-1
CASSSWGAGSYNEQFF
>TRBV18|TRBJ2-1
CASSWTSGADEQFF
>TRBV7-3|TRBJ1-6
CASSLNPGNSPLHF
>TRBV15|TRBJ1-5
CATSRDRDRDNQPQHF
>TRBV2|TRBJ1-6
CASSAEGIPNSPLHF
>TRBV6-6|TRBJ1-2
CASSSGPAKGFGGYTF
>TRBV6-5|TRBJ1-1
CASGGEIEAFF
>TRBV9|TRBJ2-2
CASSVTGVDTGELFF
>TRBV27|TRBJ1-4
CASTQKPGVGEKLFF
>TRBV28|TRBJ1-1
CASSISQGLTPAFF
>TRBV24-1|TRBJ1-1
CATRRARDTEAFF
>TRBV5-1|TRBJ1-6
CASSSGQDYSPLHF
>TRBV5-1|TRBJ1-4
CASTSGPPDEKLFF